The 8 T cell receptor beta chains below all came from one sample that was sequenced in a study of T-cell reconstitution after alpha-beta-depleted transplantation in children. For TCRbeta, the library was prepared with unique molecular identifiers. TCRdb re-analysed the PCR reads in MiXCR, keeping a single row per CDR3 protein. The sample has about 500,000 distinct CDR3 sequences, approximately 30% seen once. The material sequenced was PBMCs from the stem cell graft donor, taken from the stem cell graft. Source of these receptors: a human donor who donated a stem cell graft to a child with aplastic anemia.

CDR3 nucleotide sequence: TGTGCCAGCAGAGCAGGGGATGTCTATGGCTACACCTTC. This sequence encodes CASRAGDVYGYTF. This chain joins TRBV9 and TRBJ1-2, with D possibly TRBD1 on 6 matching bases. V was trimmed by 5 bases and J by 4 bases, leaving 12 bases between them. Per the germline V gene, CDR1 is SGDLS and CDR2 is YYNGEE. CDR3 length equals 13 residues.

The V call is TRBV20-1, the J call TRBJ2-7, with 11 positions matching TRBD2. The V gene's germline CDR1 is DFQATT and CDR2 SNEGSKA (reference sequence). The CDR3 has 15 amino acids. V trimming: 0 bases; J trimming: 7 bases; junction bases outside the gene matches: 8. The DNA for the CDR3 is TGCAGTGCTAGAGAACTAGCGGGAGTTGCGGGTGAGCAGTACTTC. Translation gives CSARELAGVAGEQYF.

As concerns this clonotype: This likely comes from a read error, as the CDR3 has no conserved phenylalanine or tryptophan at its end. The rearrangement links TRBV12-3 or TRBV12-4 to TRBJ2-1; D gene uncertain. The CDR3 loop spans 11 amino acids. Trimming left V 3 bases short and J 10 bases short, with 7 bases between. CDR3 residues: CASSFAFEQFL. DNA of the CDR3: TGTGCCAGCAGTTTTGCCTTCGAGCAGTTCCTC.

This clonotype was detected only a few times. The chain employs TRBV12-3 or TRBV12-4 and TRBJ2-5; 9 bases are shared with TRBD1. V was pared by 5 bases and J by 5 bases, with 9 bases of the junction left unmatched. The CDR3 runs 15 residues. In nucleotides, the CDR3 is TGTGCCAGCAGTGGGTCACAGGGGGCAAGGGAGACCCAGTACTTC. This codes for CASSGSQGARETQYF.

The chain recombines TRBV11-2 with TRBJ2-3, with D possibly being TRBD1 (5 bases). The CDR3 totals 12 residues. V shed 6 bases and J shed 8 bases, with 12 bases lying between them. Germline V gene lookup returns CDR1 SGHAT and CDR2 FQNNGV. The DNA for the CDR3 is TGTGCCAGCAGTAGGGGCTCGGGTACGCAGTATTTT. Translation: CASSRGSGTQYF.

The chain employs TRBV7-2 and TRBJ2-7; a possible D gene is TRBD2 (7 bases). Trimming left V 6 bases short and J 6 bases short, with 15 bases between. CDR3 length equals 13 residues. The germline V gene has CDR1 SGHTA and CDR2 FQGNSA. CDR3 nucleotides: TGTGCCAGCAGTCCGAACAGGGAGGGCGAGCAGTACTTC. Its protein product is CASSPNREGEQYF.

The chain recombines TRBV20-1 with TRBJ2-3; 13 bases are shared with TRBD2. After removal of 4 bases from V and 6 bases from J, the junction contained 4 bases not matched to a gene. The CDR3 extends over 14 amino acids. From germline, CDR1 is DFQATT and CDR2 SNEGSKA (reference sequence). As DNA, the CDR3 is TGCAGTGCTAAGGGACTAGCGGGAAAGGATACGCAGTATTTT. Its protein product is CSAKGLAGKDTQYF.

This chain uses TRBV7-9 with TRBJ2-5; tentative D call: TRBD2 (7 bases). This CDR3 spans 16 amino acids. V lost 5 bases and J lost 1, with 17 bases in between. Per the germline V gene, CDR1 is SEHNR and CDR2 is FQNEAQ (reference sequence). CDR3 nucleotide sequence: TGTGCCAGCAGCCCCTTCGGCGGGGGCTTCCAAGAGACCCAGTACTTC. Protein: CASSPFGGGFQETQYF.